This T cell receptor (beta chain) is from a study of response to subunit inactivated influenza vaccine. General study findings and limits: That few new T cells are recruited by each seasonal influenza vaccination was the authors' suggestion.

One entry per CDR3 protein, called by TCRdb with MiXCR from the RT-PCR reads. This sample has about 780,000 distinct CDR3 sequences, with approximately 18% found just once. This clonotype was recorded a few times. Its antigen remains unknown. Germline CDR1 reads LGHNA; CDR2 reads YNFKEQ. This CDR3 has 16 residues. Germline trimming cut 0 bases from V and 6 bases from J; bases unmatched to any gene: 9. This sequence joins TRBV4-2 and TRBJ2-7; TRBD1 matches 9 bases. The clonotype comes from a man aged 45-65 years who received an inactivated influenza vaccine. Specimen: PBMCs from blood, collected around 5 days after vaccination. The CDR3 loop is CASSQDLETGGREQYF. The CDR3 DNA reads TGTGCCAGCAGCCAAGATCTAGAGACAGGGGGTCGCGAGCAGTACTTC.